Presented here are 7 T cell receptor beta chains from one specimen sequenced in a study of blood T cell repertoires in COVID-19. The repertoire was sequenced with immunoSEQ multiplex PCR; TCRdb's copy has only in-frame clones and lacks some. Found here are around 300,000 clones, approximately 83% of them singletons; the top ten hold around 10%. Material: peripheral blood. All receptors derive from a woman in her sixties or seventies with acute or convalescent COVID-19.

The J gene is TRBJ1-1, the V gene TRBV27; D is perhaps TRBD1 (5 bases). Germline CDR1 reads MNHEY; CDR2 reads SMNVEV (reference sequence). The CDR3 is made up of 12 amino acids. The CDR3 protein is CAAGGLNTEAFF. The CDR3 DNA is TGTGCAGCCGGGGGGTTGAACACTGAAGCTTTCTTT.

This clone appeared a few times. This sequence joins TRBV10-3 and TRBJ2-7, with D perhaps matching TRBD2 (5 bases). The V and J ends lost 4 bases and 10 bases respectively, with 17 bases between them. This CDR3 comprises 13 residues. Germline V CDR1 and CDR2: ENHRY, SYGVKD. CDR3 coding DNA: TGTGCCATCAGTGTAGAGGTTGTCAGCGGACAGTACTTC. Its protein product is CAISVEVVSGQYF.

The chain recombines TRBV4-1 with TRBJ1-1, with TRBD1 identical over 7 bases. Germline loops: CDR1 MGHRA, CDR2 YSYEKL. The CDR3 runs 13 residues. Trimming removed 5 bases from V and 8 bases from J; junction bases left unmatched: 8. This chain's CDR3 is CASSARGQLEAFF. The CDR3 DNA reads TGCGCCAGCAGCGCCCGGGGACAGCTAGAAGCTTTCTTT.

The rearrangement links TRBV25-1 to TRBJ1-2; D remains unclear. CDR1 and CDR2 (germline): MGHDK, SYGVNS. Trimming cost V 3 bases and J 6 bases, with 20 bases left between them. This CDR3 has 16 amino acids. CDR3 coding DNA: TGTGCCAGCAGTGAGGTGTTCCCCAGTGTAATGGATGGCTACACCTTC. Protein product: CASSEVFPSVMDGYTF.

DNA of the CDR3: TGTGCCAGCAGCTCCGGACAGGGACGGTACAATGAGCAGTTCTTC. Translated, it gives CASSSGQGRYNEQFF. J is TRBJ2-1 and V is TRBV7-3, with 8 positions matching TRBD1. The CDR3 spans 15 residues. Germline values: CDR1 SGHTA, CDR2 FQGTGA. The ends lost 4 bases at V and 4 bases at J; junction bases unmatched: 6.

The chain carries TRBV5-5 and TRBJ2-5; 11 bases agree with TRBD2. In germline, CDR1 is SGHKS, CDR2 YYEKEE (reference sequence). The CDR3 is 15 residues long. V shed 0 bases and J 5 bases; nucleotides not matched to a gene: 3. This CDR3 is CASSLGLAGWETQYF. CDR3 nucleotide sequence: TGTGCCAGCAGCTTGGGACTAGCGGGGTGGGAGACCCAGTACTTC.

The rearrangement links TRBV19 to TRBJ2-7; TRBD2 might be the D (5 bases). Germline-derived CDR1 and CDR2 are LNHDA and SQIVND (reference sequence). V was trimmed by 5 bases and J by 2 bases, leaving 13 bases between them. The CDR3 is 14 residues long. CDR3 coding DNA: TGTGCCAGTAGTTGGACTTACCCGACCTACGAGCAGTACTTC. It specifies CASSWTYPTYEQYF.